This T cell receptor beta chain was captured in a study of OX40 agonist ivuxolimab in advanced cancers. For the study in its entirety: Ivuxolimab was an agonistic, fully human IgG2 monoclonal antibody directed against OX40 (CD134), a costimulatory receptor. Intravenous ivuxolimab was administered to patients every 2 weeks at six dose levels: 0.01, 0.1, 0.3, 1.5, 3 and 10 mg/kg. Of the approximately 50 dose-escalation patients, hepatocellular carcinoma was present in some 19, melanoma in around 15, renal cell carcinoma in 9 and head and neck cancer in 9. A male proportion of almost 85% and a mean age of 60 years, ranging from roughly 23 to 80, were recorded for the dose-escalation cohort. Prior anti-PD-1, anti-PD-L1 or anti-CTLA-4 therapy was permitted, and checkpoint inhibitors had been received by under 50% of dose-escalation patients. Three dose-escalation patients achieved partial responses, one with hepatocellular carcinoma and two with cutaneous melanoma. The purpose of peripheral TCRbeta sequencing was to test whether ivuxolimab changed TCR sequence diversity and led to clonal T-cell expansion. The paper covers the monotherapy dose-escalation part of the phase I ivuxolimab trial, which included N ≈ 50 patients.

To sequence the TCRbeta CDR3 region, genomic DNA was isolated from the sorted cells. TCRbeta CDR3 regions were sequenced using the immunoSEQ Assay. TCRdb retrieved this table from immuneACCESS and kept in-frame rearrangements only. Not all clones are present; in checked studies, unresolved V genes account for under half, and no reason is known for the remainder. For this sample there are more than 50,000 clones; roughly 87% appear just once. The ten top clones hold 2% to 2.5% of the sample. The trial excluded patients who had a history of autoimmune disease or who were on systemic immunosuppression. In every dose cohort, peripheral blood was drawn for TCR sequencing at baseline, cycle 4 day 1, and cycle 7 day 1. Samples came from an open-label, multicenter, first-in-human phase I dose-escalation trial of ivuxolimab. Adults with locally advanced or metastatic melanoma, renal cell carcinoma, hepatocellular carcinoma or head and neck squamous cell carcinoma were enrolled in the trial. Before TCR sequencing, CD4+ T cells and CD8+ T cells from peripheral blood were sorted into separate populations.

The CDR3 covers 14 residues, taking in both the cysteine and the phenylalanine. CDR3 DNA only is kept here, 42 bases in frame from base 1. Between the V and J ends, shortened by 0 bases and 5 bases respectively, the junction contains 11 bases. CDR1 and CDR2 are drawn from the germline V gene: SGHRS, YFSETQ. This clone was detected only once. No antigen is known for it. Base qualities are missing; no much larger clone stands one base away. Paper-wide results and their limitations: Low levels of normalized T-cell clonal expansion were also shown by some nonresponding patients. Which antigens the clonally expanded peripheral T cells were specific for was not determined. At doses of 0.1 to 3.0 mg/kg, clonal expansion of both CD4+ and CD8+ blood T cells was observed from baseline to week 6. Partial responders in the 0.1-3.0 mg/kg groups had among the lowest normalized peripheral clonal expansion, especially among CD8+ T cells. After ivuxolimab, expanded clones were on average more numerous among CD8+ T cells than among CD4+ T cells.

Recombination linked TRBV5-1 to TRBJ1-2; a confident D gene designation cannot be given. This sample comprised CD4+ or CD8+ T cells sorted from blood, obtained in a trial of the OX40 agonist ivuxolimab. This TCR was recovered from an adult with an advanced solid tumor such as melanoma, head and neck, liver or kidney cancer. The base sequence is TGCGCCAGCAGCTTGGTTGGCGGTGGATATGGCTACACCTTC. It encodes CASSLVGGGYGYTF. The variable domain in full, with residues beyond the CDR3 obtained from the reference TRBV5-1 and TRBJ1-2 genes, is KAGVTQTPRYLIKTRGQQVTLSCSPISGHRSVSWYQQTPGQGLQFLFEYFSETQRNKGNFPGRFSGRQFSNSRSEMNVSTLELGDSALYLCASSLVGGGYGYTFGSGTRLTVV.